The 26 T cell receptor beta chains listed next were all sequenced from one sample in a study of blood T cells in healthy people across ages. A second PCR of about 7 to 11 cycles used a sample-barcoded 5' primer and a J-beta primer mix. TCRdb called the 5' RACE reads again in MiXCR, with one record for every CDR3 protein. The profile covers 600,000 to 800,000 distinct CDR3 sequences, with roughly 21% appearing a single time and 3% to 4.5% taken by the ten largest. Material for sequencing was blood. These receptors were collected from a man aged 65 to 79 in good health.

This clonotype has only a few counts. The chain uses TRBV20-1 and TRBJ2-7; 11 nucleotides match TRBD1. J gave up 4 bases and V 3 bases, and 8 bases lay outside the gene matches. CDR1 DFQATT and CDR2 SNEGSKA come from the germline V gene (reference sequence). The CDR3 loop spans 15 amino acids. The CDR3 DNA follows: TGCAGTGCTAGGGCCGGGACAGGGGGTGGGTACGAGCAGTACTTC. Translated, it gives CSARAGTGGGYEQYF.

The sample holds a few counts of this clonotype. The rearrangement joins TRBV7-2 to TRBJ1-2; D is perhaps TRBD1 (6 bases). Germline V gene lookup returns CDR1 SGHTA and CDR2 FQGNSA. The CDR3 runs to 14 residues. Deletions cut 5 bases from V and 3 bases from J, with 13 bases between. The CDR3 protein is CASSTQQGDYGYTF. The CDR3 region has the DNA TGTGCCAGCAGCACACAACAGGGTGACTATGGCTACACCTTC.

This clonotype has only a few counts. J is TRBJ2-5 and V is TRBV4-3; maybe TRBD2 (7 bases). With 0 bases removed from V and 4 bases from J, the gap between germline ends came to 12 bases. CDR3 length equals 15 residues. In germline, CDR1 is LGHNA, CDR2 YSLEER. This CDR3 reads CASSQDRGAVETQYF. CDR3 in DNA: TGCGCCAGCAGCCAAGATCGGGGGGCAGTAGAGACCCAGTACTTC.

This clonotype was found many times. The chain employs TRBV4-3 and TRBJ1-1; TRBD1 is a possible D gene (6 bases). The germline gives CDR1 LGHNA, CDR2 YSLEER. The V end lost 0 bases, the J end lost 3 bases, and 11 bases lay between the germline ends. The CDR3 runs 15 residues. CDR3: CASSQDPGAYTEAFF. As DNA, the CDR3 is TGCGCCAGCAGCCAAGATCCAGGGGCCTACACTGAAGCTTTCTTT.

This clonotype has ten or more counts. Relative to the germline gene, one junction end is altered; a read error may explain this. The chain links TRBV27 to TRBJ2-1; D possibly corresponds to TRBD1 (6 bases). The germline V gene encodes CDR1 MNHEY and CDR2 SMNVEV (reference sequence). The CDR3 totals 12 residues. Here the CDR3 DNA reads TGTGCCAGCAGTCCCCGGGACATGAAAGATTCCTTC. This sequence encodes CASSPRDMKDSF.

This clonotype was observed a handful of times. The chain combines TRBV20-1 with TRBJ2-3; D is perhaps TRBD1 or TRBD2 (5 bases each). The CDR3 length is 15 residues. Trimming removed 6 bases from V and 0 bases from J, with 16 bases in between. Germline CDR1 DFQATT, CDR2 SNEGSKA (reference sequence). CDR3 protein: CSAQTGTGSTDTQYF. CDR3 bases: TGCAGTGCGCAAACCGGGACGGGGAGCACAGATACGCAGTATTTT.

V gene TRBV9 combines with J gene TRBJ2-5; TRBD1 or TRBD2 may be the D gene (7 bases each). The J call may not be correct, given that the DNA end is closer to TRBJ2-7. Germline CDR1 is SGDLS and CDR2 is YYNGEE. This CDR3 spans 14 amino acids. DNA for the CDR3: TGTGCCAGCAGCAGTGCAGGGGGGGACTACGAGCAGTACTTC. Translating it yields CASSSAGGDYEQYF.

J is TRBJ2-2 and V is TRBV12-3 or TRBV12-4; D is unclear. This CDR3 is built from 13 residues. Trimming left V 6 bases short and J 5 bases short, with 10 bases between. The CDR3 is CASREYITGELFF. The DNA for the CDR3 is TGTGCCAGCAGGGAATATATTACCGGGGAGCTGTTTTTT.

This clonotype was counted a few times. The rearrangement uses TRBV20-1 and TRBJ2-7, with 8 nucleotides matching TRBD2. With 5 bases clipped from V and 4 bases from J, the junction kept 10 bases outside the gene matches. The CDR3 totals 14 residues. Looked up from germline, CDR1 is DFQATT and CDR2 is SNEGSKA (reference sequence). The CDR3 region is CSAPLSGSGYEQYF. CDR3 sequence (DNA): TGCAGTGCTCCATTAAGCGGGAGTGGATACGAGCAGTACTTC.

This clonotype showed up just a few times. The chain uses TRBV3-1 and TRBJ2-1; 10 nucleotides match TRBD2. CDR3 length equals 16 residues. V lost 6 bases to trimming and J lost 0 bases; unmatched junction nucleotides: 5. Germline CDR1 LGHDT, CDR2 YNNKEL (reference sequence). The chain's CDR3 is CASRGLAGASYNEQFF. Here the CDR3 DNA reads TGTGCCAGCAGGGGTCTAGCGGGAGCCTCCTACAATGAGCAGTTCTTC.

The V gene is TRBV7-2, the J gene TRBJ2-5; TRBD1 or TRBD2 may be the D gene (5 bases each). The DNA matches TRBJ2-1 better at its end, which makes the J call doubtful. The CDR3 contains 14 residues. Germline V gives CDR1 SGHTA, CDR2 FQGNSA. The CDR3 reads CASSLGVGVTEQFF. In nucleotides, the CDR3 is TGTGCCAGCAGCTTAGGTGTGGGGGTTACTGAGCAGTTCTTC.

This clonotype was recorded a few times. The CDR3 here is CAISALGTGELFF. In DNA form, the CDR3 reads TGTGCCATCAGTGCTCTCGGGACCGGGGAGCTGTTTTTT. The chain has TRBV10-3 and TRBJ2-2; unclear D gene. V lost 4 bases and J lost 5, with 8 bases in between. The CDR3 loop spans 13 amino acids. Looked up from germline, CDR1 is ENHRY and CDR2 is SYGVKD.

This clonotype was recorded a few times. The V gene is TRBV5-1, the J gene TRBJ2-3, with TRBD2 matching 9 bases. The CDR3 consists of 14 residues. Germline V gene data show CDR1 as SGHRS and CDR2 as YFSETQ. J gave up 6 bases and V 1 base, and 3 bases lay outside the gene matches. In DNA form, the CDR3 reads TGCGCCAGCAGCTTGTCTAGCGGGAAGGATACGCAGTATTTT. As protein: CASSLSSGKDTQYF.

The rearrangement uses TRBV9 and TRBJ2-1, with TRBD2 identical over 7 bases. The germline V gene encodes CDR1 SGDLS and CDR2 YYNGEE. CDR3 size: 15 residues. V trimming: 1 base; J trimming: 5 bases; junction bases outside the gene matches: 6. For the CDR3, the DNA is TGTGCCAGCAGCGTAAGCGGGGCAACCAACAATGAGCAGTTCTTC. It is translated as CASSVSGATNNEQFF.

In its sample, this clonotype was seen a few times. This chain joins TRBV18 and TRBJ2-3, with 7 bases fitting TRBD1. The CDR3 is 16 amino acids. The V segment lost 4 bases and the J segment 1 base; nucleotides outside the gene matches: 8. Germline V CDR1 and CDR2: KGHSH, LQKENI. The CDR3 region has the DNA TGTGCCAGCTCACTCAGAGAGACAGGGCGCACAGATACGCAGTATTTT. It yields the protein CASSLRETGRTDTQYF.

This clonotype has only a few counts. This chain's CDR3 is CSAGLAELYNEQFF. The CDR3 DNA is TGCAGTGCTGGACTAGCGGAGCTCTACAATGAGCAGTTCTTC. The chain recombines TRBV20-1 with TRBJ2-1, with 10 positions matching TRBD2. CDR1 and CDR2 from the germline V gene are DFQATT and SNEGSKA (reference sequence). CDR3 length: 14 residues. Trimming cost V 5 bases and J 3 bases; bases outside gene matches: 4.

DNA of the CDR3: TGCGCCAGCAGCAAGGACCCGGGGGAAGAAAAACTGTTTTTT. Its translation: CASSKDPGEEKLFF. The V and J genes are TRBV5-1 and TRBJ1-4; D perhaps matches TRBD1 (5 bases). The CDR3 sequence is 14 residues long. Trimming took off 4 bases at V and 8 bases at J, with 15 bases between the two ends. Per germline, CDR1 SGHRS and CDR2 YFSETQ.

This clonotype was detected only a few times. The chain is built from TRBV6-2 or TRBV6-3 and TRBJ2-2, with a weak D call TRBD2 (5 bases). Looked up from germline, CDR1 is MNHEY and CDR2 is SVGEGT. The V end was cut by 2 bases, the J end by 1 base, with 14 bases between. This CDR3 has 17 amino acids. The CDR3 protein is CASSYHSDRLNTGELFF. The CDR3, as DNA: TGTGCCAGCAGTTACCATAGCGACCGATTGAACACCGGGGAGCTGTTTTTT.

The chain uses TRBV19 and TRBJ1-1; D is perhaps TRBD1 (5 bases). The CDR3 consists of 12 residues. Between the trimmed V and J ends, which lost 10 bases and 4 bases, there was a span of 13 bases. In germline, CDR1 is LNHDA, CDR2 SQIVND (reference sequence). DNA for the CDR3: TGTGCCACCAGGGACGGGGGCACTGAAGCTTTCTTT. This sequence encodes CATRDGGTEAFF.

J is TRBJ2-5 and V is TRBV20-1; 9 bases match TRBD2. The CDR3 has 14 residues. Germline V CDR1 and CDR2: DFQATT, SNEGSKA (reference sequence). The trim removed 2 bases at V and 2 bases at J, leaving 3 bases unmatched. The CDR3 region is CSARRLAGQETQYF. CDR3 nucleotide sequence: TGCAGTGCTAGAAGGCTAGCGGGACAAGAGACCCAGTACTTC.

The chain recombines TRBV5-1 with TRBJ1-1, with D maybe TRBD1 (5 bases). Germline loops: CDR1 SGHRS, CDR2 YFSETQ. The CDR3 loop spans 15 amino acids. V lost 0 bases to trimming and J lost 0 bases, with 9 bases between them. The CDR3 sequence: CASSLAGSVNTEAFF. The CDR3 coding sequence is TGCGCCAGCAGCTTGGCAGGGTCCGTGAACACTGAAGCTTTCTTT. Complete variable domain (other parts from reference TRBV5-1 and TRBJ1-1): KAGVTQTPRYLIKTRGQQVTLSCSPISGHRSVSWYQQTPGQGLQFLFEYFSETQRNKGNFPGRFSGRQFSNSRSEMNVSTLELGDSALYLCASSLAGSVNTEAFFGQGTRLTVV.

This sequence joins TRBV4-1 and TRBJ2-7, with D perhaps TRBD1 or TRBD2 (5 bases each). Germline-derived CDR1 and CDR2 are MGHRA and YSYEKL. Trimming took off 1 base at V and 4 bases at J, with 14 bases between the two ends. The length of the CDR3 is 15 residues. CDR3 protein: CASSQVEGSGYEQYF. The CDR3, as DNA: TGCGCCAGCAGCCAAGTCGAGGGGTCGGGTTACGAGCAGTACTTC.

This clonotype was found a few times. The genes are TRBV7-6 and TRBJ2-7; D is unclear. The CDR3 runs 14 residues. Deletions cut 0 bases from V and 3 bases from J, with 9 bases between. The germline CDR1 and CDR2 sequences are SGHVS and FNYEAQ. CDR3 nucleotides: TGTGCCAGCAGCTTAGCGGGCACCTACTACGAGCAGTACTTC. It encodes CASSLAGTYYEQYF.

This clonotype showed up just a few times. A much larger clone differs from this one at a single base, so this may be a read error. This chain joins TRBV20-1 and TRBJ2-7, with a weak D call TRBD2 (5 bases). Germline V gives CDR1 DFQATT, CDR2 SNEGSKA (reference sequence). V dropped 3 bases and J dropped 9 bases, with 27 bases sitting between them. CDR3 size: 16 residues. CDR3 amino acids: CSARGDALDSASGQYF. The CDR3 DNA sequence: TGCAGTGCTAGGGGAGATGCATTGGATTCTGCCTCCGGGCAGTACTTC.

In this sample, this clonotype turned up a few times. The chain employs TRBV7-9 and TRBJ1-4; 8 bases line up with TRBD1. The CDR3 totals 15 residues. Germline CDR1 reads SEHNR; CDR2 reads FQNEAQ (reference sequence). Losses at the gene ends were 4 bases for V and 4 bases for J; bases not matched to a gene: 5. CDR3 DNA: TGTGCCAGCAGCTCCAGACAGGGGAGTAATGAAAAACTGTTTTTT. It encodes CASSSRQGSNEKLFF.

The genes are TRBV20-1 and TRBJ2-5; TRBD2 is a possible D gene (6 bases). The CDR3 consists of 12 residues. V was shortened by 5 bases and J by 6 bases, with 13 bases between the two germline ends. CDR1 and CDR2 from the germline V gene are DFQATT and SNEGSKA (reference sequence). The CDR3 DNA reads TGCAGTGCTCCGGGGGATTTGAAGACCCAGTACTTC. Amino acids: CSAPGDLKTQYF.